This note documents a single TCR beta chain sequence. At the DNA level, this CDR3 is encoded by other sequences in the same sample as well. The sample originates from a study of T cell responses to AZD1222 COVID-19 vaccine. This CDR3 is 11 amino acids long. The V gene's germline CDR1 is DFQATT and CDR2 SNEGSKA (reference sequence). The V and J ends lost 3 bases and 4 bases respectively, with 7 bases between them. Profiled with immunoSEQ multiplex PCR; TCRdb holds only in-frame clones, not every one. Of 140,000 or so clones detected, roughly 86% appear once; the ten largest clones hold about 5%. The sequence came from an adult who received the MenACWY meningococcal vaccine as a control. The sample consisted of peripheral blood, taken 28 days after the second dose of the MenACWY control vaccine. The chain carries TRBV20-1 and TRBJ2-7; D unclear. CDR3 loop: CSARSGYEQYF. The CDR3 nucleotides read TGCAGTGCTAGGTCAGGATACGAGCAGTACTTC.